This TCR beta chain stems from a study of CD8 T cells in ankylosing spondylitis. Study-wide findings and caveats: Characteristic, it appeared, of ankylosing spondylitis blood was a TCR beta motif of several highly homologous variants.

TCRdb re-derived calls from the 5' RACE reads in MiXCR, one entry per CDR3 protein. The profile shows more than 500,000 distinct CDR3 sequences, approximately 5.3% of them singletons. The germline CDR1 and CDR2 sequences are SGDLS and YYNGEE. The CDR3 runs 14 residues. J lost 1 base, V lost 3 bases, and 2 bases had no gene match. This clonotype was observed a handful of times. Antigen: not known. This chain joins TRBV9 and TRBJ1-1; 8 nucleotides agree with TRBD1. The sequencing input was blood, either unsorted or a sorted T cell fraction (not recorded which). The receptor was derived from a male donor with ankylosing spondylitis. CDR3 nucleotide sequence: TGTGCCAGCAGCGCGACAGGGGAGAACACTGAAGCTTTCTTT. Amino acid sequence: CASSATGENTEAFF.